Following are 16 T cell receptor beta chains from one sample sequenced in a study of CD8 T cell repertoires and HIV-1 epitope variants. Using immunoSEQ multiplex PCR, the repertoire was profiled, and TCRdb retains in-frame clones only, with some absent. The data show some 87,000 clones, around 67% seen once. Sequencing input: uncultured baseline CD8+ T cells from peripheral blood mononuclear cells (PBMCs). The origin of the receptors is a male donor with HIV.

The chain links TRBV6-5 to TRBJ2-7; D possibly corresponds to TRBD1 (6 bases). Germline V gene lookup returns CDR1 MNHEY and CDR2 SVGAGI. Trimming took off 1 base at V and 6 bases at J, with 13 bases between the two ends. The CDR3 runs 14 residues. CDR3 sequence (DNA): TGTGCCAGCAGTTACTTGCCAGGGGAAGGCGAGCAGTACTTC. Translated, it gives CASSYLPGEGEQYF.

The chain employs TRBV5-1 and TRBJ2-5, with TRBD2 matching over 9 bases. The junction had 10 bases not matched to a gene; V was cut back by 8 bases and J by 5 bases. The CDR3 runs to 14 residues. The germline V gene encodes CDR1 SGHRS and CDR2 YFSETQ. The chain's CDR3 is CASCSGRSLETQYF. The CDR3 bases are TGCGCCAGTTGTAGCGGGAGAAGTCTGGAGACCCAGTACTTC.

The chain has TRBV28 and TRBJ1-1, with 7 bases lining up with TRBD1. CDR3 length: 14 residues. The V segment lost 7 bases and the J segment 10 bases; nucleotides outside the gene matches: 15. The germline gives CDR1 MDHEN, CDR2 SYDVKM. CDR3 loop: CASTPDRLDVGAFF. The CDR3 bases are TGTGCCAGCACCCCGGACAGGCTAGACGTGGGAGCTTTCTTT.

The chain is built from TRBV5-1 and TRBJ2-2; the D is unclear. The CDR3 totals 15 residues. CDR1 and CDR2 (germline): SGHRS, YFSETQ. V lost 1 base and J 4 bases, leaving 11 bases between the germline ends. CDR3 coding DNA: TGCGCCAGCAGCTTGTGGGAACAGACCACCGGGGAGCTGTTTTTT. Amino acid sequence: CASSLWEQTTGELFF.

The CDR3 bases are TGTGCCAGCAGGGAGACCGAGACCTACAATGAGCAGTTCTTC. Translation gives CASRETETYNEQFF. J is TRBJ2-1 and V is TRBV6-1; no clear D. Trimming pared 6 bases from V and 2 bases from J, leaving 11 bases between. The germline V gene encodes CDR1 MNHNS and CDR2 SASEGT. This CDR3 contains 14 residues.

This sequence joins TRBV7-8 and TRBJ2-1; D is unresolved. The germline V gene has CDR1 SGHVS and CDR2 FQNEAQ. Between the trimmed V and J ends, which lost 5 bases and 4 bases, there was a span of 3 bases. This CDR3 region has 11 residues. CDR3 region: CASSPYNEQFF. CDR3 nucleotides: TGTGCCAGCAGCCCGTACAATGAGCAGTTCTTC. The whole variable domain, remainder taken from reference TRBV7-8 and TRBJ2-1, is GAGVSQSPRYKVAKRGQDVALRCDPISGHVSLFWYQQALGQGPEFLTYFQNEAQLDKSGLPSDRFFAERPEGSVSTLKIQRTQQEDSAVYLCASSPYNEQFFGPGTRLTVL.

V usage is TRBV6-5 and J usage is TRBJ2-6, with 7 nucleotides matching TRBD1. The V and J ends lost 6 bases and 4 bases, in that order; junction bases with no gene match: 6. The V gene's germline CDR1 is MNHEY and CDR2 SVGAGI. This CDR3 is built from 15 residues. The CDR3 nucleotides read TGTGCCAGCAGAGCCACAGGGGTAGGGGCCAACGTCCTGACTTTC. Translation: CASRATGVGANVLTF.

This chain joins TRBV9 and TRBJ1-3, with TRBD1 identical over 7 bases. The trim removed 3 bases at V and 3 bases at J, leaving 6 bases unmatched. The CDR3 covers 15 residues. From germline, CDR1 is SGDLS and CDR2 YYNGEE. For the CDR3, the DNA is TGTGCCAGCAGCGCATACAGGGGAGATGGAAACACCATATATTTT. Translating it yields CASSAYRGDGNTIYF.

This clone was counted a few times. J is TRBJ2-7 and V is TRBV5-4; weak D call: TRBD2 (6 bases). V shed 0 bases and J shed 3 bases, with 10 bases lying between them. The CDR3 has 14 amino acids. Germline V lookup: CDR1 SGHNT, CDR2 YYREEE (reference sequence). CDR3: CASSLGGSGYEQYF. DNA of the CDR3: TGTGCCAGCAGCTTGGGGGGTAGCGGCTACGAGCAGTACTTC.

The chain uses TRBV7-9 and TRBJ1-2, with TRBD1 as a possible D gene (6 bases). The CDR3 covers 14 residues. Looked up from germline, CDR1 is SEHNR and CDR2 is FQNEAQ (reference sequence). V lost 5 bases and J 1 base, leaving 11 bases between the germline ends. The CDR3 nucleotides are TGTGCCAGCAGCGCTTACAGGGATAACTATGGCTACACCTTC. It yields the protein CASSAYRDNYGYTF.

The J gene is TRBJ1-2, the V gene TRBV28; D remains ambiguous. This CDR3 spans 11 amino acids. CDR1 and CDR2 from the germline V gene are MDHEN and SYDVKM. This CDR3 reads CGCLESHGYTF. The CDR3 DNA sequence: TGTGGGTGCCTAGAGTCCCATGGCTACACCTTC.

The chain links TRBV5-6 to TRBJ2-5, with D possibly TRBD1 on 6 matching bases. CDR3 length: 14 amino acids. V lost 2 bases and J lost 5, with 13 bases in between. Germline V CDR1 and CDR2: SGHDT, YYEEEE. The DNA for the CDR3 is TGTGCCAGCAGCTTAGATTACCAGGGGGAGACCCAGTACTTC. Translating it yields CASSLDYQGETQYF. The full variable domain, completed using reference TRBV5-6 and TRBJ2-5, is DAGVTQSPTHLIKTRGQQVTLRCSPKSGHDTVSWYQQALGQGPQFIFQYYEEEERQRGNFPDRFSGHQFPNYSSELNVNALLLGDSALYLCASSLDYQGETQYFGPGTRLLVL.

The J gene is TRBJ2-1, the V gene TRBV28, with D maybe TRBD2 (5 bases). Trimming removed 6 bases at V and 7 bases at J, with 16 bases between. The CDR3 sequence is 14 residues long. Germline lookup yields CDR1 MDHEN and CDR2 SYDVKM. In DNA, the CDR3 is TGTGCCAGCAGGCCTTTCCTGAGGGAAAATGAGCAGTTCTTC. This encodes CASRPFLRENEQFF.

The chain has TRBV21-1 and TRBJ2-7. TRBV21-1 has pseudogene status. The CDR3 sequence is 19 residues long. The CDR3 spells CASSKALGPGKACPYEQYF. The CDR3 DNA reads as TGTGCCAGCAGCAAAGCGCTGGGGCCGGGGAAAGCCTGCCCCTACGAGCAGTACTTC.

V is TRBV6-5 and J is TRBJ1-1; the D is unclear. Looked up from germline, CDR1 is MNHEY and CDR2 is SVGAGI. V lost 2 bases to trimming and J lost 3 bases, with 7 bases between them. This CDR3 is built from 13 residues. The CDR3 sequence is CASSYTRDTEAFF. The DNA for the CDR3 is TGTGCCAGCAGTTACACAAGGGACACTGAAGCTTTCTTT.

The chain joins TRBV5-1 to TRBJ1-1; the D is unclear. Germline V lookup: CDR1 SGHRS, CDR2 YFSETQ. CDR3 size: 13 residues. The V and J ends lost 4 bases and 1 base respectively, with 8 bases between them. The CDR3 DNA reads TGCGCCAGCAGCACTGACGGGAACACTGAAGCTTTCTTT. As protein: CASSTDGNTEAFF.